These T cell receptor beta chains were read from a single sample in a study of T cell responses to AZD1222 COVID-19 vaccine. Profiled with immunoSEQ multiplex PCR; TCRdb holds only in-frame clones, not every one. The sample has 100,000 to 150,000 clones; 88% are singletons. The sequencing here drew on peripheral blood, taken on day 0 of AZD1222 vaccination. The receptor source for this set is an adult in good health. CDR3s include the opening cysteine and the closing phenylalanine or tryptophan. The order of the fields is V gene, clone size, D gene, J gene, CDR3 protein, CDR3 DNA. A D gene is named only where the DNA matches it firmly. A clone size is listed for some rows: how often the clone was seen (once, few, many), or a class if it is expanded.

>TRBV4-3|-|-|TRBJ2-5
CASSSVARETQYF
TGCGCCAGCAGCTCGGTCGCACGAGAGACCCAGTACTTC
>TRBV3-1/TRBV3-2|few|-|TRBJ1-1
CASKETANTEAFF
TGTGCCAGCAAAGAGACTGCTAACACTGAAGCTTTCTTT
>TRBV27|-|-|TRBJ2-2
CASRGGANTGELFF
TGTGCCAGCAGGGGAGGAGCGAACACCGGGGAGCTGTTTTTT
>TRBV7-9|once|-|TRBJ1-2
CASSPGLRRDYGYTF
TGTGCCAGCAGCCCGGGCCTTCGCCGCGACTATGGCTACACCTTC
>TRBV29-1|-|-|TRBJ1-1
CSGNFRLATNTEAFF
TGCAGCGGTAACTTTAGGCTGGCCACGAACACTGAAGCTTTCTTT
>TRBV6-2/TRBV6-3|-|TRBD2|TRBJ2-3
CASSWSGGATDTQYF
TGTGCCAGCAGTTGGAGCGGGGGGGCAACAGATACGCAGTATTTT
>TRBV27|-|-|TRBJ1-6
CASTPTRQGSPLHF
TGTGCCAGCACTCCTACCCGGCAGGGTTCACCCCTCCACTTT
>TRBV27|-|-|TRBJ2-5
CASKRDLRETQYF
TGTGCCAGCAAACGGGACTTAAGGGAGACCCAGTACTTC
>TRBV4-1|-|TRBD2|TRBJ2-2
CASSPPGLAGGWELFF
TGCGCCAGCAGCCCCCCCGGGCTAGCGGGGGGGTGGGAGCTGTTTTTT
>TRBV3-1/TRBV3-2|-|TRBD2|TRBJ2-1
CASSRSGMEQFF
TGTGCCAGCAGCCGTAGCGGGATGGAGCAGTTCTTC
>TRBV4-3|-|-|TRBJ2-3
CASSQEGGTTDTQYF
TGCGCCAGCAGCCAAGAAGGCGGGACCACAGATACGCAGTATTTT
>TRBV10-3|-|TRBD1|TRBJ1-1
CATRGTGGVDTEAFF
TGTGCCACCAGAGGGACAGGGGGCGTCGACACTGAAGCTTTCTTT
>TRBV11-3|-|-|TRBJ2-6
CASSYRGALSGANVLTF
TGTGCCAGCAGTTATAGGGGGGCCCTCTCTGGGGCCAACGTCCTGACTTTC
>TRBV28|-|-|TRBJ2-7
CASSPRGAGSYEQYF
TGTGCCAGCAGCCCCAGGGGCGCAGGCTCCTACGAGCAGTACTTC
>TRBV5-1|-|-|TRBJ2-7
CASSLSGSLRSYEQYF
TGCGCCAGCAGCTTGAGCGGCAGTCTCAGATCCTACGAGCAGTACTTC
>TRBV7-9|-|-|TRBJ2-7
CASSPPRDYEQYF
TGTGCCAGCAGCCCCCCGCGGGACTACGAGCAGTACTTC
>TRBV27|-|-|TRBJ2-1
CASSLKGYYNEQFF
TGTGCCAGCTCCTTGAAGGGCTATTACAATGAGCAGTTCTTC
>TRBV25-1|-|TRBD1|TRBJ2-7
CASSGRQGHNYEQYF
TGTGCCAGCAGTGGGAGACAGGGGCACAACTACGAGCAGTACTTC
>TRBV5-1|-|TRBD2|TRBJ2-7
CASSPRASGRNSYEQYF
TGCGCCAGCAGCCCTCGGGCTAGCGGGAGGAACTCCTACGAGCAGTACTTC
>TRBV3-1/TRBV3-2|few|-|TRBJ1-6
CASSQANSNSPLHF
TGTGCCAGCAGCCAAGCGAACAGTAATTCACCCCTCCACTTT
>TRBV7-9|once|-|TRBJ1-1
CASSLNVLGSTEAFF
TGTGCCAGCAGCTTAAACGTCCTAGGGAGCACTGAAGCTTTCTTT
>TRBV10-3|-|TRBD2|TRBJ2-7
CAISGSPGGYEQYF
TGTGCCATCAGCGGGTCTCCGGGGGGCTACGAGCAGTACTTC
>TRBV28|-|-|TRBJ2-7
CASAEGRYEQYF
TGTGCCAGCGCGGAGGGCCGCTACGAGCAGTACTTC
>TRBV7-3|-|-|TRBJ1-6
CASSPASNSPLHF
TGTGCCAGCAGCCCGGCCAGTAATTCACCCCTCCACTTT
>TRBV19|-|TRBD1|TRBJ2-1
CASSIPRGPGLEQFF
TGTGCCAGTAGTATCCCCAGGGGGCCAGGGTTGGAGCAGTTCTTC
>TRBV12-5|-|TRBD1|TRBJ1-2
CASGRDRGYGYTF
TGTGCTAGTGGCCGGGACAGGGGGTATGGCTACACCTTC
>TRBV7-6|-|TRBD2|TRBJ2-3
CASSPGLAGVQADTQYF
TGTGCCAGCAGCCCGGGACTAGCGGGAGTTCAGGCAGATACGCAGTATTTT
>TRBV10-3|-|-|TRBJ1-4
CAIRARATNEKLFF
TGTGCCATCAGGGCAAGAGCAACTAATGAAAAACTGTTTTTT
>TRBV5-1|-|-|TRBJ2-7
CASSATEYEQYF
TGCGCCAGCAGCGCGACAGAATACGAGCAGTACTTC
>TRBV18|-|-|TRBJ2-5
CASSPTVIEGGTQYF
TGTGCCAGCTCACCTACAGTCATCGAAGGGGGGACCCAGTACTTC
>TRBV4-1|-|-|TRBJ2-5
CASSQAIQETQYF
TGCGCCAGCAGCCAAGCAATCCAAGAGACCCAGTACTTC
>TRBV24-1|-|TRBD2|TRBJ2-7
CATSDGGSYEQYF
TGTGCCACCAGTGACGGGGGGTCCTACGAGCAGTACTTC